The rows below give T cell receptor beta chains drawn from one sample of a study of T cells after yellow fever vaccination. TCRdb analysed the 5' RACE reads with MiXCR anew, one entry per CDR3 protein. The sample has 500,000 to 650,000 distinct CDR3 sequences; roughly 12% are singletons. Sequenced here: PBMCs, sampled on the day of the yellow fever booster vaccination. The origin of the receptors is a young man who received the YFV17D yellow fever vaccine. Both conserved end residues are part of each CDR3. D genes are given only for firm matches. Size values are once, few and many counts, or a class for expanded clones, and some rows have none.

v_call	d_call	j_call	clone_size	cdr3_nt	cdr3_aa
TRBV5-4	NA	TRBJ1-2	NA	TGTGCCAGCAATGTTCAGGGAGTGGGGTATGGCTACACCTTC	CASNVQGVGYGYTF
TRBV5-1	NA	TRBJ1-1	NA	TGCGCCAGCAGCCCGGACACCATAAACACTGAAGCTTTCTTT	CASSPDTINTEAFF
TRBV4-3	TRBD1	TRBJ1-4	few	TGCGCCAGCAGCCAACACTCAGGGGGGGCCGCCTATGAAAAACTGTTTTTT	CASSQHSGGAAYEKLFF
TRBV30	TRBD1	TRBJ1-5	NA	TGTGCCTCCTCCGGGACAGGGAATAATCAGCCCCAGCATTTT	CASSGTGNNQPQHF
TRBV7-2	NA	TRBJ2-1	NA	TGTGCCAGCAGCTCGCTAGCGAGTGCCTACAATGAGCAGTTCTTC	CASSSLASAYNEQFF
TRBV12-3/TRBV12-4	NA	TRBJ1-6	NA	TGTGCCAGCAGTGCCGGGACCGAGGGTTCACCCCTCCACTTT	CASSAGTEGSPLHF
TRBV10-3	NA	TRBJ2-7	NA	TGTGCCATCTCTTATTCTGACGAGCAGTACTTC	CAISYSDEQYF
TRBV9	NA	TRBJ2-1	few	TGTGCCAGCAGCAAACTTTCACCCAGCTCCTACAATGAGCAGTTCTTC	CASSKLSPSSYNEQFF
TRBV27	TRBD2	TRBJ2-5	NA	TGTGCCGGGCCGACAGCGGGAGCTTTAGCAGAGACCCAGTACTTC	CAGPTAGALAETQYF
TRBV29-1	NA	TRBJ2-1	NA	TGCAGCGTCCCAGTGGTAAGGGGCAATGAGCAGTTCTTC	CSVPVVRGNEQFF
TRBV6-4	NA	TRBJ1-1	NA	TGTGCCAGCAGTTTTCGGCAGGACACTGAAGCTTTCTTT	CASSFRQDTEAFF
TRBV4-3	NA	TRBJ2-3	few	TGCGCCAGCAGCCAAGGGGAACGCGATACGCAGTATTTT	CASSQGERDTQYF
TRBV12-3/TRBV12-4	NA	TRBJ2-3	NA	TGTGCCAGGGTTTTACGGAATTTGCATAAAAAATACAGCACAGATACGCAGTATTTT	CARVLRNLHKKYSTDTQYF
TRBV9	TRBD2	TRBJ2-3	many	TGTGCCAGCAGCCCAACTAGCGGGAGTGCGGATACGCAGTATTTT	CASSPTSGSADTQYF
TRBV12-3/TRBV12-4	NA	TRBJ2-1	few	TGTGCCACGACGGAAGTCCAGGTGGGCTACAATGAGCAGTTCTTC	CATTEVQVGYNEQFF
TRBV7-2	TRBD2	TRBJ2-5	NA	TGTGCCAGCAGCCGACTAGCGGGAGTTTTTGAGACCCAGTACTTC	CASSRLAGVFETQYF
TRBV20-1	NA	TRBJ1-5	NA	TGCAGTGCCACAAATTTCCGGGACGGTAATCAGCCCCAGCATTTT	CSATNFRDGNQPQHF
TRBV29-1	NA	TRBJ2-3	few	TGCAGCGTTTTCGGACGGTTTAGCACAGATACGCAGTATTTT	CSVFGRFSTDTQYF
TRBV5-4	TRBD2	TRBJ2-2	NA	TGTGCCAGCAGTCAAGGGACTATCACCGGGGAGCTGTTTTTT	CASSQGTITGELFF
TRBV2	NA	TRBJ2-3	NA	TGTGCCAGCAGTGAACAGCGGACAGAAAGCGCTACGCAGTATTTT	CASSEQRTESATQYF
TRBV30	NA	TRBJ1-5	few	TGTGCTTCAGCAGCGTCCATCAATCAGCCCCAGCATTTT	CASAASINQPQHF
TRBV4-3	NA	TRBJ2-5	few	TGCGCCAGCAGCCCGGGAGGCACAGGGCAAGAGACCCAGTACTTC	CASSPGGTGQETQYF
TRBV7-3	NA	TRBJ2-1	NA	TGTGCCAGCAGCTCCATCGAGTACAATGAGCAGTTCTTC	CASSSIEYNEQFF
TRBV20-1	NA	TRBJ1-1	NA	TGCAGTGCTAGAAAGGTGGGGTTTGGCACTGAAGCTTTCTTT	CSARKVGFGTEAFF
TRBV10-3	TRBD2	TRBJ2-3	NA	TGTGCCATCGGGACTAGCGGAACAAGCACAGATACGCAGTATTTT	CAIGTSGTSTDTQYF
TRBV9	TRBD2	TRBJ2-1	few	TGTGCCAGCAGCCCTGAACTAGCGACGGCCCACAATGAGCAGTTCTTC	CASSPELATAHNEQFF
TRBV7-2	TRBD1	TRBJ2-1	few	TGTGCCAGCAGCTCCAGGACAGGGGGCTTAAGTGAGCAGTTCTTC	CASSSRTGGLSEQFF
TRBV28	TRBD1	TRBJ2-4	few	TGTGCCAGCACCCTCCGGGACAGGGAATCTAGCATTCAGTACTTC	CASTLRDRESSIQYF
TRBV7-2	TRBD2	TRBJ2-5	few	TGTGCCAGCAGCTTATTGAGTCGGGCGGGAGCAGGGACCCAGTACTTC	CASSLLSRAGAGTQYF
TRBV7-2	TRBD1	TRBJ2-3	many	TGTGCCAGCAGCTTCCCCGGGACAGGGGGAGGTACGCAGTATTTT	CASSFPGTGGGTQYF
TRBV10-1	NA	TRBJ2-5	many	TGCGCCAGCAGTGAGGGGGGCCGGGAGACCCAGTACTTC	CASSEGGRETQYF
TRBV4-2	TRBD2	TRBJ2-4	NA	TGTGCCAGCAGTCTAACCCCGGGACTAGCGGGAGGAGCCAAAAACATTCAGTACTTC	CASSLTPGLAGGAKNIQYF
TRBV20-1	NA	TRBJ2-3	few	TGCAGTGCTAGAGTTGCGGGCTACCTTAGCACAGATACGCAGTATTTT	CSARVAGYLSTDTQYF
TRBV28	TRBD1	TRBJ2-7	few	TGTGCCAGCAGTTTCCTGACAGGGCACAACGAGCAGTACTTC	CASSFLTGHNEQYF
TRBV20-1	NA	TRBJ2-5	few	TGCAGTCCTCAACCCCGGACGGAAATGGAGACCCAGTACTTC	CSPQPRTEMETQYF
TRBV6-1	TRBD2	TRBJ2-5	few	TGTGCCAGCAGACGCTCGGGGGGGCAAGAGACCCAGTACTTC	CASRRSGGQETQYF
TRBV15	NA	TRBJ1-4	few	TGTGCCACCAGCAGATTCCAGAACAGGGTCCCCAGTTTT	CATSRFQNRVPSF